A selection of T cell receptor beta chains follows, all from one sample in a study of OX40 agonist ivuxolimab in advanced cancers. Sequencing was performed with immunoSEQ multiplex PCR; in TCRdb, only in-frame clones are kept and a portion is missing. The repertoire has around 91,000 clones, 85% to 90% of them found once; the top ten carry under 0.25%. The specimen was CD4+ or CD8+ T cells sorted from blood, collected in a trial of the OX40 agonist ivuxolimab. Receptors were obtained from an adult with an advanced solid tumor such as melanoma, head and neck, liver or kidney cancer. Each CDR3 is given with its conserved first and last residue. Each record gives: D gene, J gene, V gene, CDR3 length, clone size, CDR3 DNA, CDR3 protein. The D gene is left open where the match is weak. Rows give clone size only sometimes, using once, few, many, or a class for an expanded clone.

>TRBD2|TRBJ2-1|TRBV19|17|-
TGTGCCAGTAGTATGTCCACTCGGACTAGCGCTAACAATGAGCAGTTCTTC
CASSMSTRTSANNEQFF
>-|TRBJ1-5|TRBV2|13|-
TGTGCCAGCAGTGACAGGCAATTCGTGTCCCAGCATTTT
CASSDRQFVSQHF
>TRBD1|TRBJ2-1|TRBV18|11|-
TGTGCCAGCTCGGGACAGGGGTTTCTCTTCTTC
CASSGQGFLFF
>-|TRBJ2-3|TRBV5-1|13|-
TGCGCCAGCAGCTCCCAAGGCACAGATACGCAGTATTTT
CASSSQGTDTQYF
>TRBD1|TRBJ2-3|TRBV7-7|13|-
TGTGCTAGCAGCCGGGACAGGGGAGATACGCAGTATTTT
CASSRDRGDTQYF
>-|TRBJ1-1|TRBV18|13|-
TGTGCCAGCTCACCACCAATTCGACACGAAGCTTTCTTT
CASSPPIRHEAFF
>-|TRBJ2-1|TRBV27|13|-
TGTGCCAGCAGTTTATCCGGAGTCAATGAGCAGTTCTTC
CASSLSGVNEQFF
>TRBD1|TRBJ2-6|TRBV4-2|19|-
TGTGCCAGCAGCCAAGCGATGGGACAGCCTGGCTCTGGGGCCAACGTCCTGACTTTC
CASSQAMGQPGSGANVLTF
>-|TRBJ1-2|TRBV5-1|14|once
TGCGCCAGCAGCCCTCAGAGAGGACCCCATTTGTACACCTTC
CASSPQRGPHLYTF
>TRBD1|TRBJ1-1|TRBV5-1|15|-
TGCGCCAGCAGCTCCAAGGGGGCATCGAACACTGAAGCTTTCTTT
CASSSKGASNTEAFF
>-|TRBJ1-3|TRBV5-4|13|once
TGTGCCAGCAGCTTGGCCGGCGGAAACACCATATATTTT
CASSLAGGNTIYF
>-|TRBJ2-2|TRBV5-1|16|-
TGCGCCAGCAGCTTGATCCCAGGCTGGGGTTCCGGGGAGCTGTTTTTT
CASSLIPGWGSGELFF
>-|TRBJ1-1|TRBV2|13|-
TGTGCCAGCAGCCTACAGCTGAACACTGAAGCTTTCTTT
CASSLQLNTEAFF
>-|TRBJ2-1|TRBV28|12|-
TGTGCCAGTACCGGGGCGACTGGAAGGCAGTTCTTC
CASTGATGRQFF
>-|TRBJ2-5|TRBV10-3|14|-
TGTGCCATCAGTGATAGCAGGTCAGGGGAGACCCAGTACTTC
CAISDSRSGETQYF
>-|TRBJ1-2|TRBV28|15|-
TGTGCCAGCAGCCTAACACAAGAGTTACACTATGGCTACACCTTC
CASSLTQELHYGYTF
>-|TRBJ2-2|TRBV5-1|16|-
TGCGCCAGCAGCCCCCTCTCTCCAGTAAACACCGGGGAGCTGTTTTTT
CASSPLSPVNTGELFF
>-|TRBJ2-1|TRBV30|16|-
TGTGCCTGCCGACAGTTGTGGGGGAAAAAATACAATGAGCAGTTCTTC
CACRQLWGKKYNEQFF
>-|TRBJ2-3|TRBV5-1|14|-
TGCGCCAGCAGCTTGGGCCTTGTCACAGATACGCAGTATTTT
CASSLGLVTDTQYF
>TRBD1|TRBJ2-5|TRBV5-6|15|-
TGTGCCAGCAGCCCTAATACAGGGGTCGGAGAGACCCAGTACTTC
CASSPNTGVGETQYF